This entry is about one T cell receptor (beta chain). Its antigen target is currently unknown. No base qualities exist here, and no much larger clone lies one base off it. This sample was taken from a study of OX40 agonist ivuxolimab in advanced cancers. In the study overall: Ivuxolimab was a fully human IgG2 agonistic monoclonal antibody targeting the costimulatory receptor OX40 (CD134). Intravenous ivuxolimab was administered to patients every 2 weeks at six dose levels: 0.01, 0.1, 0.3, 1.5, 3 and 10 mg/kg. Of the roughly 50 dose-escalation patients, hepatocellular carcinoma was present in approximately 20, melanoma in approximately 15, renal cell carcinoma in 9 and head and neck cancer in 9. A male proportion of 75% to 85% and a mean age of roughly 58 years, ranging from 23 to 79, were recorded for the dose-escalation cohort. Prior anti-PD-1, anti-PD-L1 or anti-CTLA-4 therapy was permitted, and approximately 39% of dose-escalation patients had received checkpoint inhibitors. Partial responses occurred in three dose-escalation patients: two with cutaneous melanoma and one with hepatocellular carcinoma. The purpose of peripheral TCRbeta sequencing was to test whether ivuxolimab changed TCR sequence diversity and led to clonal T-cell expansion. The paper describes the monotherapy dose-escalation part (N of about 50 patients) of the phase I trial of ivuxolimab. The paper's findings and limits, for the study overall: Partial responders in the 0.1-3.0 mg/kg groups had among the lowest normalized peripheral clonal expansion, especially among CD8+ T cells. Low levels of normalized T-cell clonal expansion were also seen in some patients who did not respond. Clonal expansion of both CD4+ and CD8+ blood T cells was observed from baseline to week 6 at doses 0.1 to 3.0 mg/kg. Which antigens the clonally expanded peripheral T cells were specific for was not determined. After ivuxolimab, expanded clones were on average more numerous among CD8+ T cells than among CD4+ T cells.

The trial excluded patients who had a history of autoimmune disease or who were on systemic immunosuppression. Peripheral blood for TCR sequencing was collected from all dose cohorts at baseline, on cycle 4 day 1, and on cycle 7 day 1. Samples came from an open-label, multicenter, first-in-human phase I dose-escalation trial of ivuxolimab. Adults with locally advanced or metastatic melanoma, renal cell, hepatocellular, or head and neck squamous cell carcinoma were enrolled in the trial. Before TCR sequencing, CD4+ T cells and CD8+ T cells from peripheral blood were sorted into separate populations. V is clipped by 5 bases and J by 8 bases, and the sequence between their germline boundaries is 13 bases long. The germline V gene supplies CDR1 SGHAT and CDR2 FQNNGV. The CDR3, cysteine through phenylalanine, is 13 amino acids long. Only CDR3 DNA is held: 39 bases, read in frame from base 1. Genomic DNA was extracted from sorted cells for sequencing of the TCRbeta CDR3 region. TCRbeta CDR3 regions were sequenced using the immunoSEQ Assay. The table comes from immuneACCESS by way of TCRdb, which keeps in-frame sequences with V and J called. Part of the clones is missing from these tables; in studies checked, under half for an unresolved V gene and the rest for unknown reasons. A total of roughly 50,000 clones appear in this sample, over 90% of them only once. The ten largest clones represent around 6.7% of the sample.

Sample: CD4+ or CD8+ T cells sorted from blood, taken in a trial of the OX40 agonist ivuxolimab. The rearrangement combines TRBV11-2 with TRBJ2-1, with the D gene too uncertain to name. The receptor's source is an adult with an advanced solid tumor such as melanoma, head and neck, liver or kidney cancer. The DNA sequence is TGTGCCAGCAGCCCTTCCACCGGGTATGAGCAGTTCTTC. Translated, it gives CASSPSTGYEQFF.